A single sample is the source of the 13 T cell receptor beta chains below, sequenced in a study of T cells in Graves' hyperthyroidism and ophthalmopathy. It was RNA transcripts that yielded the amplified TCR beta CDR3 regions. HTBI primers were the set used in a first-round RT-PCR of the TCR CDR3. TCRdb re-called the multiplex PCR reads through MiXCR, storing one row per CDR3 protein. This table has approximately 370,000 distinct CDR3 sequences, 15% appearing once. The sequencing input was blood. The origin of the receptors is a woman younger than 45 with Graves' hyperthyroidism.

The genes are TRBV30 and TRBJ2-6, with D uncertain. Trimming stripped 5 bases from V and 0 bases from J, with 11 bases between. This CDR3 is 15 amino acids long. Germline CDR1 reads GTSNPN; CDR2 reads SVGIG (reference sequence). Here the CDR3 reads CAWAWTDSGANVLTF. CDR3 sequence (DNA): TGTGCCTGGGCTTGGACGGACTCTGGGGCCAACGTCCTGACTTTC.

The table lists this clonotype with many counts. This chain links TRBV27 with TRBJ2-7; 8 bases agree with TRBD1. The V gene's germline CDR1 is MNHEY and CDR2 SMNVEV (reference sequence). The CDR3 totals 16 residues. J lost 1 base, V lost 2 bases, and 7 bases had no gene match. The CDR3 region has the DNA TGTGCCAGCAGTTTACTTACAGGGGGTTTGTCCTACGAGCAGTACTTC. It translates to CASSLLTGGLSYEQYF.

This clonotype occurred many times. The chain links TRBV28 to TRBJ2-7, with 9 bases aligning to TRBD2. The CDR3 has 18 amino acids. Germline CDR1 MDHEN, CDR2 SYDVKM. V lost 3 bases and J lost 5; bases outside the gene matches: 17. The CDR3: CASSFGASGIGHVNEQYF. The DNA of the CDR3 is TGTGCCAGCAGTTTTGGGGCTAGCGGGATTGGACATGTAAACGAGCAGTACTTC.

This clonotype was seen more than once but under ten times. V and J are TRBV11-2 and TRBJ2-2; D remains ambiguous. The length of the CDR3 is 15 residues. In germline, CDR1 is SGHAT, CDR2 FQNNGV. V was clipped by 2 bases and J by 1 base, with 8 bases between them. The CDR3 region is CASSLRSGNTGELFF. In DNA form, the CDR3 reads TGTGCCAGCAGCTTAAGGTCCGGGAACACCGGGGAGCTGTTTTTT.

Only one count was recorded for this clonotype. This CDR3 is CASSFQGKSGNTIYF. The DNA of the CDR3 is TGTGCCAGCAGTTTTCAGGGAAAGTCTGGAAACACCATATATTTT. The chain is built from TRBV12-3 or TRBV12-4 and TRBJ1-3; a possible D gene is TRBD1 (5 bases). The V gene lost 3 bases and the J gene lost 1 base, with 10 bases spanning the gap. The CDR3 is 15 residues long.

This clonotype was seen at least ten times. For the CDR3, the DNA is TGTGCCAGCAGTTTGAGATCTGGAATCTTGGGGACAGATACGCAGTATTTT. This encodes CASSLRSGILGTDTQYF. V gene TRBV27 combines with J gene TRBJ2-3, with D unclear. The germline V gene encodes CDR1 MNHEY and CDR2 SMNVEV (reference sequence). The CDR3 is made up of 17 amino acids. The V end lost 3 bases, the J end lost 3 bases, and 19 bases lay between the germline ends.

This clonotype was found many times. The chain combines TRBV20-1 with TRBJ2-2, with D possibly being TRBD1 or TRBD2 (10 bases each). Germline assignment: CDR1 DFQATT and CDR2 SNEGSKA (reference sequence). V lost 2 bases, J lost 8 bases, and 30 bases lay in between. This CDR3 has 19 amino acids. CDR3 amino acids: CSARPGTGEREGMSGELFF. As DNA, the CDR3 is TGCAGTGCTAGACCCGGGACAGGGGAGCGGGAGGGTATGTCGGGGGAGCTGTTTTTT.

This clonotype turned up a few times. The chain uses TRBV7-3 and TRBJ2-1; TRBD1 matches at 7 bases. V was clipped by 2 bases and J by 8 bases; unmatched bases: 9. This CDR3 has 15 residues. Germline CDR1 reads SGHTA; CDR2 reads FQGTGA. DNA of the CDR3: TGTGCCAGCAGCTTACCCGACAGGGTTAGAGATGAGCAGTTCTTC. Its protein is CASSLPDRVRDEQFF.

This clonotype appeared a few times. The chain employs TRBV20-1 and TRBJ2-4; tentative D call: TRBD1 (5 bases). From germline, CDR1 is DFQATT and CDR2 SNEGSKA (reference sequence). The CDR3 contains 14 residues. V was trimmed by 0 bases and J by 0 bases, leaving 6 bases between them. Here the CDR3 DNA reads TGCAGTGCTAGAGAGCAGGGAGCCAAAAACATTCAGTACTTC. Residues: CSAREQGAKNIQYF.

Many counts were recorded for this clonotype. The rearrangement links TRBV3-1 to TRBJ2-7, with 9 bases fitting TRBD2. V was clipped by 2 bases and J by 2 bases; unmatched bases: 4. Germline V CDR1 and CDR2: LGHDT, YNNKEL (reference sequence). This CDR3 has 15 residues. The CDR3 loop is CASSQYSGSPYEQYF. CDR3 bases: TGTGCCAGCAGCCAATATAGCGGGAGTCCCTACGAGCAGTACTTC.

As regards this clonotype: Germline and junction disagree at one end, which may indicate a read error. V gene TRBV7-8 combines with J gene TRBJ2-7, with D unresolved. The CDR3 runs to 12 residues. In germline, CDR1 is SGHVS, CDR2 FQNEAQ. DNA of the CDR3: TGTGCCGGCAGCTTAGGGAACTACGAGCAGTACTTC. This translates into CAGSLGNYEQYF. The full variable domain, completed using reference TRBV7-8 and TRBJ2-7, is GAGVSQSPRYKVAKRGQDVALRCDPISGHVSLFWYQQALGQGPEFLTYFQNEAQLDKSGLPSDRFFAERPEGSVSTLKIQRTQQEDSAVYLCAGSLGNYEQYFGPGTRLTVT.

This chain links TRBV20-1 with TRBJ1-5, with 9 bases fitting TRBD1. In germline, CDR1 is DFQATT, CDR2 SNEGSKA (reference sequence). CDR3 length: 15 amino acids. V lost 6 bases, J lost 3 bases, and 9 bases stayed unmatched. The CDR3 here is CSATGQGLFNQPQHF. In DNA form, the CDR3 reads TGCAGTGCCACGGGACAGGGTCTTTTCAATCAGCCCCAGCATTTT.

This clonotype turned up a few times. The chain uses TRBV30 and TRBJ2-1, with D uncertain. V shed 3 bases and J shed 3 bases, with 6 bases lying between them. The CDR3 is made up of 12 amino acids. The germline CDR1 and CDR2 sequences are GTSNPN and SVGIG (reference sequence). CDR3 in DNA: TGTGCCTGGAGCTTATACTACAATGAGCAGTTCTTC. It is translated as CAWSLYYNEQFF.